Shown below are 5 T cell receptor beta chains from a single sample sequenced in a study of blood T cell repertoires in COVID-19. Assay: immunoSEQ multiplex PCR; the TCRdb copy retains only in-frame clones and omits some. The repertoire holds about 200,000 clones, roughly 90% seen once, with 1.5% to 2% in the top ten. Sequenced input: peripheral blood. The receptor set was obtained from a man younger than 30 with active or convalescent COVID-19.

This clone was seen only a few times. V is TRBV6-2 or TRBV6-3 and J is TRBJ1-5; 7 bases align to TRBD1. V lost 4 bases and J lost 2; bases outside the gene matches: 5. The CDR3 extends over 15 amino acids. Germline CDR1 reads MNHEY; CDR2 reads SVGEGT. The CDR3 DNA reads as TGTGCCAGCAGTTCTACCGGGACAGGCAATCAGCCCCAGCATTTT. The encoded protein is CASSSTGTGNQPQHF.

The J gene is TRBJ2-3, the V gene TRBV5-1, with 13 bases that match TRBD2. The CDR3 covers 18 residues. CDR1 and CDR2 from the germline V gene are SGHRS and YFSETQ. V dropped 7 bases and J dropped 1; count of bases not matched to a gene: 12. Here the CDR3 reads CASRAELAGGPGTDTQYF. CDR3 nucleotides: TGCGCCAGCCGGGCGGAACTAGCGGGGGGGCCAGGCACAGATACGCAGTATTTT. The full variable domain, rest sourced from reference TRBV5-1 and TRBJ2-3, is KAGVTQTPRYLIKTRGQQVTLSCSPISGHRSVSWYQQTPGQGLQFLFEYFSETQRNKGNFPGRFSGRQFSNSRSEMNVSTLELGDSALYLCASRAELAGGPGTDTQYFGPGTRLTVL.

The chain recombines TRBV18 with TRBJ1-1, with TRBD1 identical over 7 bases. Trimming at V came to 6 bases and at J to 3 bases, leaving 7 bases not matched to a gene. From germline, CDR1 is KGHSH and CDR2 LQKENI. This CDR3 has 14 amino acids. CDR3 nucleotide sequence: TGTGCCAGCTCGGACCGACAGGGCCACACTGAAGCTTTCTTT. Its protein is CASSDRQGHTEAFF.

The chain combines TRBV3-1 (or the pseudogene TRBV3-2) with TRBJ1-4; D possibly corresponds to TRBD1 (5 bases). Trimming left V 1 base short and J 0 bases short, with 6 bases between. CDR1 is LGHDT and CDR2 is YNNKEL in the germline V gene (reference sequence). This CDR3 comprises 15 residues. As DNA, the CDR3 is TGTGCCAGCAGCCAAGGACAGACAACTAATGAAAAACTGTTTTTT. Its protein is CASSQGQTTNEKLFF.

V and J are TRBV14 and TRBJ2-7, with 8 bases aligning to TRBD1. The V and J ends lost 2 bases and 0 bases, in that order; junction bases with no gene match: 3. The CDR3 length is 15 residues. The germline gives CDR1 SGHDN, CDR2 FVKESK. This chain's CDR3 is CASSQKTGASYEQYF. CDR3 nucleotide sequence: TGTGCCAGCAGCCAAAAGACAGGGGCCTCCTACGAGCAGTACTTC.